Listed below are T cell receptor beta chains from one sample, sequenced in a study of T cell repertoires in cytomegalovirus infection. MiXCR, applied by TCRdb to the reads, yields one record per CDR3 protein. This table has approximately 910,000 distinct CDR3 sequences, approximately 31% appearing once. Their antigens are not known. The material was cultured CD8+ T cells from PBMCs, obtained from culture after CMV antigen stimulation. These receptors were collected from a human donor in good health (CMV status not recorded). Some clones in this sample may be carry-over from other donors' samples. The CDR3 runs from the conserved cysteine through the conserved F or W. The D gene is left open where the match is weak. Some rows have no size entry. The others give once, few or many, or a class for an expanded clone.

j_call,d_call,clone_size,v_call,cdr3_nt,cdr3_aa
TRBJ1-2,TRBD1,NA,TRBV7-3,TGTGCCAGCAGCTTAAATGGAGGGGGCGACTATGGCTACACCTTC,CASSLNGGGDYGYTF
TRBJ2-1,NA,NA,TRBV19,TGTGCCACTCAACGCGGGTTTTCGAGCTCCTACAATGAGCAGTTCTTC,CATQRGFSSSYNEQFF
TRBJ1-4,TRBD1,NA,TRBV9,TGTGCCAGCAGCGACCCGACAGGGTTGGATGAAAAACTGTTTTTT,CASSDPTGLDEKLFF
TRBJ2-1,TRBD2,NA,TRBV20-1,TGCAGTGCAAGCGGGGATAACTCCTACAATGAGCAGTTCTTC,CSASGDNSYNEQFF
TRBJ2-6,NA,NA,TRBV9,TGTGCCAGCAGCGTAAGACAGGCGCTTCGTGGGGCCAACGTCCTGACTTTC,CASSVRQALRGANVLTF
TRBJ2-6,NA,NA,TRBV6-2/TRBV6-3,TGTGCCAGCAGTGAGTTAAGAGGGGCCAACGTCCTGACTTTC,CASSELRGANVLTF
TRBJ2-5,TRBD2,few,TRBV7-9,TGTGCCAGCAGTCCCGGGACTAGCGTCGGACAAGAGACCCAGTACTTC,CASSPGTSVGQETQYF
TRBJ1-2,NA,many,TRBV15,TGTGCCACCAGCCCACAAGCCGGGATCCTCCGATTCTATGGCTACACCTTC,CATSPQAGILRFYGYTF
TRBJ2-5,NA,few,TRBV7-9,TGTGCCAGCAGTTTTACAGCTGGGCCGGAAGAGACCCAGTACTTC,CASSFTAGPEETQYF
TRBJ2-1,NA,NA,TRBV29-1,TGCAGCGGACTGGGGGGTAATGAGCAGTTCTTC,CSGLGGNEQFF
TRBJ2-1,TRBD1,few,TRBV20-1,TGCAGTGCTAGAAGATTTGGGTCTAGGGGGCTTAGGGTCTCCTACAATGAGCAGTTCTTC,CSARRFGSRGLRVSYNEQFF
TRBJ2-3,NA,few,TRBV7-6,TGTGCCAGCAGGGGCGGAGGTAGCACAGATACGCAGTATTTT,CASRGGGSTDTQYF
TRBJ2-3,NA,NA,TRBV6-4,TGTGCCAGCAGTGACGTAGCCTACACAGATACGCAGTATTTT,CASSDVAYTDTQYF
TRBJ2-7,TRBD1,few,TRBV6-2/TRBV6-3,TGTGCCAGCAGTTACCCTGAAACAGGGGGGACCTACGAGCAGTACTTC,CASSYPETGGTYEQYF
TRBJ2-2,NA,NA,TRBV6-4,TGTGCCAGCAGTGAGCAGGGCTTCCTCGCGAACACCGGGGAGCTGTTTTTT,CASSEQGFLANTGELFF
TRBJ1-4,NA,many,TRBV7-2,TGTGCCAGCAGCCTCGGAGGAGAGGAAAAACTGTTTTTT,CASSLGGEEKLFF
TRBJ2-1,TRBD1,few,TRBV7-9,TGTGCCAGCAGCCAGTCAAGGGACAGCTTATCCTACAATGAGCAGTTCTTC,CASSQSRDSLSYNEQFF
TRBJ2-7,NA,NA,TRBV5-1,TGCGCCAGCAGCTTGCTTGTCAGGGCCCACGAGCAGTACTTC,CASSLLVRAHEQYF
TRBJ1-6,NA,few,TRBV4-3,TGCGCCAGCAGCCAAGATTTTGCCAGGGCCCTCCTTTTTTTT,CASSQDFARALLFF
TRBJ2-3,NA,few,TRBV7-9,TGTGCCAGCAGCGGACCGATTCTCGGAGATACGCAGTATTTT,CASSGPILGDTQYF
TRBJ2-1,NA,few,TRBV6-1,TGTGCCAGCAGAAGAGGTGAAGGGTCGGCCTACAATGAGCAGTTCTTC,CASRRGEGSAYNEQFF
TRBJ2-7,NA,once,TRBV7-4,TGTGCCAGCAGCCCCCGCCGGGGTCCGCAGTCCTACGAGCAGTACTTC,CASSPRRGPQSYEQYF
TRBJ2-2,TRBD2,few,TRBV12-3/TRBV12-4,TGTGCCAGCAACAAACTAGCGGGGGTGTTCACCGGGGAGCTGTTTTTT,CASNKLAGVFTGELFF
TRBJ1-5,NA,once,TRBV27,TGTGCCAGCAGTTTATCGCAGGGAATGGGTCAGCCCCAGCATTTT,CASSLSQGMGQPQHF
TRBJ1-2,TRBD1,NA,TRBV7-3,TGTGCCAGCAGCGGAGGAGCGGGTGTCAGGGGGGACTACACCTTC,CASSGGAGVRGDYTF